This T cell receptor (beta chain) was profiled in a study of naive and memory T cell subsets. The beta constant-region primer was an equimolar mix of two oligonucleotides covering TRBC1 and TRBC2. The ligated cDNA underwent four PCR rounds using SP2 and nested alpha and beta constant-region primers. TCRdb processed the UMI-ligation and nested PCR reads anew with MiXCR; each CDR3 protein has one entry. The sample has 150,000 or so distinct CDR3 sequences; roughly 20% are singletons. To note about this clonotype: Its antigen is not identified.

Cells stained for CD3, CD4, CD8, CD45RA and CD27 were sorted into four subsets. The CDR3 covers 14 residues. Germline assignment: CDR1 SQVTM and CDR2 ANQGSEA. The ends lost 7 bases at V and 3 bases at J; junction bases unmatched: 9. Whole-study findings and limits: A few larger clonotypes appeared in naive repertoires, especially CD8, possibly memory cells re-expressing CD45RA.

The chain carries TRBV29-1 and TRBJ2-1; 7 bases map to TRBD1. The TCR sequence derives from a human donor in good health. Material for sequencing was naive CD4+ T cells from blood. The CDR3 spells CSGRSGTDYNEQFF. The CDR3 DNA reads TGCAGCGGCAGATCCGGGACAGACTACAATGAGCAGTTCTTC.